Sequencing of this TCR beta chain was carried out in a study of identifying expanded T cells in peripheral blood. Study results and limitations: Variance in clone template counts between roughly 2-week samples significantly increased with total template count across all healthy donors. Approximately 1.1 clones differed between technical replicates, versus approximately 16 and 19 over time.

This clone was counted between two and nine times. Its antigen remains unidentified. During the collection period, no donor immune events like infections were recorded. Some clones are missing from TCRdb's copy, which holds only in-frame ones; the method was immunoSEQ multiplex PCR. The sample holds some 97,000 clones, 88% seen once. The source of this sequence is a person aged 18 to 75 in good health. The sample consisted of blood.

For the CDR3, the DNA is TGTGCCAGCAGTTATCGGGGGGCCTACGAGCAGTACTTC. It specifies CASSYRGAYEQYF. This sequence joins TRBV6-5 and TRBJ2-7; TRBD2 matches at 7 bases. J gave up 2 bases and V 3 bases, and 1 base lay outside the gene matches. This CDR3 region has 13 residues. Germline CDR1 and CDR2: MNHEY and SVGAGI.